This TCR beta chain was captured in a study of CD4 T cells in relation to SARS-CoV-2 and coronaviruses. Study at large: Convalescent donors were aged 21 to 72, with median approximately 39 years.

TCRdb's table, derived via immunoSEQ multiplex PCR, lists solely in-frame clones and lacks some. The table lists about 60,000 clones, roughly nine tenths of them singletons. Per germline, CDR1 DFQATT and CDR2 SNEGSKA (reference sequence). Trimming removed 6 bases at V and 3 bases at J, with 9 bases between. The CDR3 has 11 residues. Study results and limitations: The assay detects memory recall responses, not culture-primed primary responses.

In the case of this clone: Its specificity is unknown.

This sequence was found in an adult with COVID-19. Sequenced sample: naive CD4+ T cells from PBMCs. Subset denoted: naive CD4+ T cells isolated by negative enrichment. This chain joins TRBV20-1 and TRBJ2-7, with D unclear. CDR3: CSARTSYEQYF. In nucleotides, the CDR3 is TGCAGTGCCAGGACCAGCTACGAGCAGTACTTC.